Each of the 17 T cell receptor beta chains below was sequenced from the same sample in a study of TIL therapy for anti-PD-1-resistant metastatic lung cancer. Sequencing used immunoSEQ v3. Libraries were prepared by immunoSEQ multiplex PCR; TCRdb keeps only in-frame clonotypes and omits some of them. Of tens of thousands of clones in the sample, approximately 63% were seen once. Indicated time point: pre-treatment sample, taken before nivolumab and TIL therapy. Pleural nodules or supraclavicular lymph nodes made up most of the excised metastases sampled. The sample in question was tumor tissue, obtained at baseline. The source is a woman aged 25 to 80 with non-small cell lung cancer.

The chain is built from TRBV5-6 and TRBJ2-4, with D uncertain. CDR3 length equals 14 residues. Germline V gene lookup returns CDR1 SGHDT and CDR2 YYEEEE. Trimming removed 3 bases from V and 0 bases from J, with 7 bases in between. The CDR3 is CASSSALAKNIQYF. CDR3 nucleotides: TGTGCCAGCAGCTCTGCGTTAGCCAAAAACATTCAGTACTTC.

This chain links TRBV18 with TRBJ1-1; D gene ambiguous. CDR3 length: 13 residues. The germline V and J ends were trimmed by 3 bases and 3 bases, with 8 bases remaining between them. Germline values: CDR1 KGHSH, CDR2 LQKENI. CDR3 protein: CASSPRGDTEAFF. The CDR3 nucleotides are TGTGCCAGCTCACCCCGTGGGGACACTGAAGCTTTCTTT. Drawing the rest from reference TRBV18 and TRBJ1-1, the complete variable domain is NAGVMQNPRHLVRRRGQEARLRCSPMKGHSHVYWYRQLPEEGLKFMVYLQKENIIDESGMPKERFSAEFPKEGPSILRIQQVVRGDSAAYFCASSPRGDTEAFFGQGTRLTVV.

This chain connects TRBV10-3 to TRBJ2-5, with D maybe TRBD2 (7 bases). V lost 10 bases and J lost 3, with 24 bases in between. The CDR3 covers 16 residues. The germline V gene has CDR1 ENHRY and CDR2 SYGVKD. In DNA form, the CDR3 reads TGTGCCACCAGGGGTCTCGCGGGAGAGGCCAAAGAGACCCAGTACTTC. Its protein product is CATRGLAGEAKETQYF.

The chain employs TRBV2 and TRBJ2-5; 8 bases agree with TRBD2. This CDR3 comprises 12 residues. The germline gives CDR1 SNHLY, CDR2 FYNNEI. The trim removed 6 bases at V and 5 bases at J, leaving 2 bases unmatched. CDR3 amino acids: CASRGLVETQYF. The CDR3 DNA reads as TGTGCCAGCAGGGGACTAGTGGAGACCCAGTACTTC. Based on the CDR3 plus reference TRBV2 and TRBJ2-5, the full variable domain is EPEVTQTPSHQVTQMGQEVILRCVPISNHLYFYWYRQILGQKVEFLVSFYNNEISEKSEIFDDQFSVERPDGSNFTLKIRSTKLEDSAMYFCASRGLVETQYFGPGTRLLVL.

The genes are TRBV6-6 and TRBJ2-3; 8 bases match TRBD2. Per germline, CDR1 MNHNY and CDR2 SVGAGI (reference sequence). Germline trimming cut 5 bases from V and 4 bases from J; bases unmatched to any gene: 5. CDR3 length: 14 residues. CDR3 in amino acids: CASSPGTRADTQYF. CDR3 nucleotide sequence: TGTGCCAGCAGTCCCGGGACTAGGGCAGATACGCAGTATTTT.

The sample holds a few counts of this clone. The V call is TRBV5-1, the J call TRBJ2-7, with 8 positions matching TRBD1. The CDR3 is 14 residues long. With 0 bases clipped from V and 6 bases from J, the junction kept 5 bases outside the gene matches. Germline V lookup: CDR1 SGHRS, CDR2 YFSETQ. For the CDR3, the DNA is TGCGCCAGCAGCTTGGGGACAGGGACTGGCGAGCAGTACTTC. It specifies CASSLGTGTGEQYF.

This chain links TRBV11-3 with TRBJ1-1, with D unclear. Germline V gene data show CDR1 as SGHNT and CDR2 as YENEEA. The CDR3 is made up of 13 amino acids. The V end was cut by 0 bases, the J end by 1 base, with 3 bases between. CDR3 in DNA: TGTGCCAGCAGCTTAGAACGGAACACTGAAGCTTTCTTT. Amino acid sequence: CASSLERNTEAFF. Combining the CDR3 with reference TRBV11-3 and TRBJ1-1 gives the whole variable domain EAGVVQSPRYKIIEKKQPVAFWCNPISGHNTLYWYLQNLGQGPELLIRYENEEAVDDSQLPKDRFSAERLKGVDSTLKIQPAELGDSAVYLCASSLERNTEAFFGQGTRLTVV.

This chain uses TRBV15 with TRBJ2-1; D is uncertain. Trimming left V 1 base short and J 6 bases short, with 16 bases between. Germline CDR1 reads LNHNV; CDR2 reads YYDKDF (reference sequence). The CDR3 runs to 16 residues. CDR3 DNA: TGTGCCACCAGCAGAGTCGGTAGTGGTGATGTCAATGAGCAGTTCTTC. Protein sequence: CATSRVGSGDVNEQFF.

DNA for the CDR3: TGTGCCAGCAGTTACTCCCAGGGCAACTATGGCTACACCTTC. The encoded protein is CASSYSQGNYGYTF. The chain links TRBV6-6 to TRBJ1-2; D may be TRBD1 (5 bases). This CDR3 is 14 amino acids long. Trimming stripped 0 bases from V and 2 bases from J, with 7 bases between. CDR1 MNHNY and CDR2 SVGAGI come from the germline V gene (reference sequence).

This clone was recorded many times. The gene calls are TRBV14 and TRBJ2-3; 9 bases line up with TRBD2. Trimming cost V 0 bases and J 4 bases; bases outside gene matches: 2. This CDR3 spans 15 amino acids. Germline CDR1 is SGHDN and CDR2 is FVKESK. CDR3 in DNA: TGTGCCAGCAGCCAAGACCGCGGGAGGGCAGATACGCAGTATTTT. It translates to CASSQDRGRADTQYF. Looking up the rest from reference TRBV14 and TRBJ2-3 gives the full variable domain: EAGVTQFPSHSVIEKGQTVTLRCDPISGHDNLYWYRRVMGKEIKFLLHFVKESKQDESGMPNNRFLAERTGGTYSTLKVQPAELEDSGVYFCASSQDRGRADTQYFGPGTRLTVL.

The genes are TRBV6-5 and TRBJ1-1, with D tentatively TRBD1 (5 bases). CDR1 is MNHEY and CDR2 is SVGAGI in the germline V gene. Between the trimmed V and J ends, which lost 6 bases and 7 bases, there was a span of 12 bases. The CDR3 runs 12 residues. The CDR3 nucleotides are TGTGCCAGCAGCCGAACGGGACTTGAAGCTTTCTTT. Protein sequence: CASSRTGLEAFF.

The chain recombines TRBV2 with TRBJ1-2; 9 bases are a match to TRBD1. V dropped 6 bases and J dropped 2; count of bases not matched to a gene: 4. Germline V gene lookup returns CDR1 SNHLY and CDR2 FYNNEI. The CDR3 is 14 amino acids. CDR3 coding DNA: TGTGCCAGCAGAGTACAGGGGGCCAACTATGGCTACACCTTC. Its translation is CASRVQGANYGYTF.

The V gene is TRBV29-1, the J gene TRBJ2-7, with TRBD2 matching over 13 bases. The CDR3 is 15 amino acids. The ends lost 2 bases at V and 6 bases at J; junction bases unmatched: 7. Germline V gene data show CDR1 as SQVTM and CDR2 as ANQGSEA. The CDR3 protein is CSVEKLAGGPAEQYF. CDR3 nucleotides: TGCAGCGTTGAAAAACTAGCGGGAGGGCCTGCCGAGCAGTACTTC.

The chain has TRBV27 and TRBJ2-5; the D is unclear. V dropped 2 bases and J dropped 2 bases, with 12 bases sitting between them. Germline CDR1 MNHEY, CDR2 SMNVEV (reference sequence). CDR3 size: 15 residues. The CDR3 region has the DNA TGTGCCAGCAGTTTACGTCCAGGCGTGCAAGAGACCCAGTACTTC. It translates to CASSLRPGVQETQYF.

V and J are TRBV29-1 and TRBJ2-7, with 9 bases aligning to TRBD1. Germline-derived CDR1 and CDR2 are SQVTM and ANQGSEA. J gave up 0 bases and V 7 bases, and 1 base lay outside the gene matches. This CDR3 is built from 12 residues. The CDR3 reads CSAGQGSYEQYF. The CDR3 coding sequence is TGCAGCGCGGGACAGGGCTCCTACGAGCAGTACTTC.

The chain has TRBV4-1 and TRBJ2-2; TRBD1 matches 7 bases. The germline V gene has CDR1 MGHRA and CDR2 YSYEKL. The CDR3 loop spans 15 amino acids. The V gene end was trimmed by 3 bases and the J gene end by 4 bases; junction bases not matched to a gene: 5. The chain's CDR3 is CASSHGTVSTGELFF. The CDR3 nucleotides are TGCGCCAGCAGCCATGGGACAGTAAGCACCGGGGAGCTGTTTTTT.

The chain carries TRBV5-1 and TRBJ2-7; the match to TRBD1 covers 7 bases. This CDR3 contains 15 residues. CDR1 and CDR2 from the germline V gene are SGHRS and YFSETQ. V was pared by 1 base and J by 5 bases, with 9 bases of the junction left unmatched. The CDR3 region is CASSLSQGESDEQYF. The CDR3, as DNA: TGCGCCAGCAGCTTGTCCCAGGGGGAATCCGACGAGCAGTACTTC.